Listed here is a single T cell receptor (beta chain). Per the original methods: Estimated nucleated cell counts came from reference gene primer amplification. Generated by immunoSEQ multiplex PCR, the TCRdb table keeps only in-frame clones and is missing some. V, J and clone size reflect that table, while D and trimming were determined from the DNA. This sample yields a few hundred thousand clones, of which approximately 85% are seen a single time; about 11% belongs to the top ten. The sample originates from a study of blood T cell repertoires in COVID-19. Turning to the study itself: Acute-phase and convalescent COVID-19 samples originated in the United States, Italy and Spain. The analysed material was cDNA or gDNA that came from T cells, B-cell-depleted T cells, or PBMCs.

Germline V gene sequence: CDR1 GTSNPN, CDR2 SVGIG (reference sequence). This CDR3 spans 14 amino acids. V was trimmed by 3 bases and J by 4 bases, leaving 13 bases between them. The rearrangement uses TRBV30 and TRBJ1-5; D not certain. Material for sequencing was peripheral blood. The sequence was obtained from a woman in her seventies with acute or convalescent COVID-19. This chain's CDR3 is CAWSWALGNQPQHF. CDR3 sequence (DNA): TGTGCCTGGAGCTGGGCCCTCGGAAATCAGCCCCAGCATTTT.